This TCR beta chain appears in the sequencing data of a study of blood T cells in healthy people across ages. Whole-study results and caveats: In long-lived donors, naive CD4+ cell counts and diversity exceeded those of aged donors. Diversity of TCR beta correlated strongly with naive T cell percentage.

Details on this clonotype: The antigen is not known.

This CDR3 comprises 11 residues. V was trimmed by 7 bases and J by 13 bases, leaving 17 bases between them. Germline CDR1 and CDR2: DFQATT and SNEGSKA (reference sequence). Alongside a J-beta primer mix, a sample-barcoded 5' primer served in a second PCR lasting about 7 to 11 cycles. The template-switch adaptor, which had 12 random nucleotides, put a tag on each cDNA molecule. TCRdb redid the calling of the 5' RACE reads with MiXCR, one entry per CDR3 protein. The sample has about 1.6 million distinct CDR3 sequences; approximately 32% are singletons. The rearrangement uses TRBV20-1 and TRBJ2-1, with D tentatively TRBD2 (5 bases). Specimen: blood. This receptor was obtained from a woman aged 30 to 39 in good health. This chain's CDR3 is CSVDTPRGQFF. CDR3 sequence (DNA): TGCAGTGTGGATACGCCACGGGGTCAGTTCTTC.